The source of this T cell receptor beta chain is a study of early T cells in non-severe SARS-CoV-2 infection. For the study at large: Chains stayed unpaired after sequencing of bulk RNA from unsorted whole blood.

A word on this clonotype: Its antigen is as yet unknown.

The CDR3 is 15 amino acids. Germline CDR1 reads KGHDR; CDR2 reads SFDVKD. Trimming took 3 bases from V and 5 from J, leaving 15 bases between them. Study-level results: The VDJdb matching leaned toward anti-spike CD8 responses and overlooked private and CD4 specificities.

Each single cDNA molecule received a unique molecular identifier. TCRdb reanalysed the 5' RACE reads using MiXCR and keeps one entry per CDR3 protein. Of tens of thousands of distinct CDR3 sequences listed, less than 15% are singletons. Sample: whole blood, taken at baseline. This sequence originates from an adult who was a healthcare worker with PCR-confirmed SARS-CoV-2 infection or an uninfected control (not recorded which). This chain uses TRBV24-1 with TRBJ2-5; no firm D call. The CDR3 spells CATSDERQVRETQYF. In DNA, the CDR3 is TGTGCCACCAGTGATGAGAGGCAGGTCCGCGAGACCCAGTACTTC.